Below are 21 T cell receptor beta chains sequenced from a single sample in a study of graft-versus-host responses after intestinal transplantation. Assay used: immunoSEQ multiplex PCR; TCRdb lists only in-frame clones, some missing. The data show about 86,000 clones, about 85% seen once. Their specific antigens are unknown. Sequenced material: unstimulated CD4+ T cells sorted from spleen or lymph node cells, taken before transplant. The receptor source for this set is a human donor who was the organ donor for an intestinal transplant.

The V call is TRBV11-3, the J call TRBJ2-2; a weak D match, TRBD2 (6 bases). CDR3 size: 14 residues. CDR1 is SGHNT, CDR2 YENEEA, per germline. V lost 5 bases and J 4 bases, leaving 11 bases between the germline ends. In nucleotides, the CDR3 is TGTGCCAGCAGCGCACTAGCAGCCACCGGGGAGCTGTTTTTT. Its translation: CASSALAATGELFF.

The V call is TRBV4-3, the J call TRBJ2-5, with 7 bases lining up with TRBD2. Trimming took 4 bases from V and 2 from J; bases not matched to a gene: 10. This CDR3 region has 16 residues. CDR1 is LGHNA, CDR2 YSLEER, per germline. This CDR3 is CASSPFASGPQETQYF. CDR3 DNA: TGCGCCAGCAGCCCTTTTGCTAGCGGACCTCAAGAGACCCAGTACTTC.

The chain combines TRBV5-4 with TRBJ2-2; the D gene is possibly TRBD2 (7 bases). The V gene lost 3 bases and the J gene lost 10 bases, with 16 bases spanning the gap. CDR3 length: 14 residues. Germline values: CDR1 SGHNT, CDR2 YYREEE (reference sequence). The CDR3 DNA sequence: TGTGCCAGCAGCTCGGGGAGGGGGTCGAAGGAGCTGTTTTTT. Encoded protein: CASSSGRGSKELFF.

This chain connects TRBV28 to TRBJ2-5, with 9 positions matching TRBD1. The DNA end favors TRBJ2-7, so the J call may be wrong. Germline V gene lookup returns CDR1 MDHEN and CDR2 SYDVKM. The CDR3 is 16 amino acids. The CDR3: CASSPPGQGWSYEQYF. In DNA form, the CDR3 reads TGTGCCAGCAGTCCCCCGGGACAGGGATGGTCCTACGAGCAGTACTTC.

This chain connects TRBV6-1 to TRBJ1-4; TRBD1 agrees at 9 bases. Germline V gene lookup returns CDR1 MNHNS and CDR2 SASEGT. This CDR3 has 18 residues. V gave up 0 bases and J gave up 3 bases; unmatched junction bases: 8. CDR3 nucleotides: TGTGCCAGCAGTGAAGCGCTAATTAGACAGGGGGCTAATGAAAAACTGTTTTTT. Translation gives CASSEALIRQGANEKLFF.

CDR3 region: CASSPGGGGGYEQYF. Written as DNA, the CDR3 is TGTGCCAGCAGTCCAGGGGGGGGCGGGGGGTACGAGCAGTACTTC. V and J are TRBV6-1 and TRBJ2-7; TRBD2 might be the D (8 bases). Trimming pared 5 bases from V and 4 bases from J, leaving 18 bases between. The germline V gene encodes CDR1 MNHNS and CDR2 SASEGT. The CDR3 length is 15 residues.

The chain is built from TRBV11-3 and TRBJ2-7; D is ambiguous. Trimming removed 0 bases at V and 7 bases at J, with 7 bases between. Germline V gives CDR1 SGHNT, CDR2 YENEEA. This CDR3 spans 12 amino acids. The CDR3 protein is CASSLDDWEQYF. The CDR3 coding sequence is TGTGCCAGCAGCTTAGATGACTGGGAGCAGTACTTC.

This rearrangement joins TRBV11-2 to TRBJ2-3; 9 bases are a match to TRBD1. The CDR3 contains 15 residues. Per the germline V gene, CDR1 is SGHAT and CDR2 is FQNNGV. After removal of 1 base from V and 5 bases from J, the junction contained 4 bases not matched to a gene. Here the CDR3 reads CASSLGTGAGDTQYF. The CDR3 region has the DNA TGTGCCAGCAGCTTAGGGACAGGGGCGGGAGATACGCAGTATTTT.

The rearrangement links TRBV5-4 to TRBJ2-3, with 8 bases lining up with TRBD1. CDR1 SGHNT and CDR2 YYREEE come from the germline V gene (reference sequence). With 9 bases clipped from V and 1 base from J, the junction kept 4 bases outside the gene matches. This CDR3 has 13 amino acids. The CDR3 DNA reads TGTGCCACCGGACAGGGTGGCACAGATACGCAGTATTTT. It is translated as CATGQGGTDTQYF.

This chain connects TRBV6-5 to TRBJ1-5, with D possibly being TRBD1 (6 bases). CDR3 length: 15 residues. The V gene's germline CDR1 is MNHEY and CDR2 SVGAGI. The V end was cut by 8 bases, the J end by 0 bases, with 14 bases between. Here the CDR3 reads CASRTGSDSNQPQHF. The CDR3 coding sequence is TGTGCCAGCCGCACAGGGTCTGATAGCAATCAGCCCCAGCATTTT.

V is TRBV10-3 and J is TRBJ2-7; D is possibly TRBD1 (5 bases). V was trimmed by 3 bases and J by 3 bases, leaving 12 bases between them. CDR1 ENHRY and CDR2 SYGVKD come from the germline V gene. There are 14 residues in the CDR3. CDR3 in amino acids: CAISEGVTIYEQYF. In nucleotides, the CDR3 is TGTGCCATCAGTGAAGGGGTCACCATCTACGAGCAGTACTTC.

This clone was counted once. The chain recombines TRBV28 with TRBJ1-5; D is uncertain. Germline assignment: CDR1 MDHEN and CDR2 SYDVKM. The CDR3 runs 14 residues. Trimming took off 3 bases at V and 4 bases at J, with 10 bases between the two ends. The CDR3 reads CASSFTEFNQPQHF. CDR3 DNA: TGTGCCAGCAGTTTTACGGAGTTTAATCAGCCCCAGCATTTT.

This rearrangement joins TRBV5-1 to TRBJ2-5; TRBD1 matches 9 bases. Per germline, CDR1 SGHRS and CDR2 YFSETQ. CDR3 length: 15 amino acids. After removal of 3 bases from V and 6 bases from J, the junction contained 9 bases not matched to a gene. CDR3 in DNA: TGCGCCAGCAGCTCCGAACAGGGGGCGTCGAAGACCCAGTACTTC. Translating it yields CASSSEQGASKTQYF.

V is TRBV7-3 and J is TRBJ2-3; D may be TRBD1 (5 bases). This CDR3 is built from 15 residues. The germline V gene has CDR1 SGHTA and CDR2 FQGTGA. The ends were cut back, 3 bases at V and 5 bases at J, with 15 bases in the middle. Here the CDR3 DNA reads TGTGCCAGCAGCTTCTACAGAGAAAGGGGAGATACGCAGTATTTT. Translated: CASSFYRERGDTQYF.

V usage is TRBV6-1 and J usage is TRBJ2-3; 7 bases line up with TRBD1. Trimming at V came to 6 bases and at J to 2 bases, leaving 8 bases not matched to a gene. Germline-derived CDR1 and CDR2 are MNHNS and SASEGT. The CDR3 covers 15 residues. The CDR3 DNA follows: TGTGCCAGCAGGTCGACAGGGAGCGTCACAGATACGCAGTATTTT. This codes for CASRSTGSVTDTQYF.

This clone was observed once. The chain carries TRBV11-2 and TRBJ2-5; TRBD2 agrees at 7 bases. Germline loops: CDR1 SGHAT, CDR2 FQNNGV. J lost 7 bases, V lost 1 base, and 18 bases had no gene match. The CDR3 is 18 amino acids. The CDR3 protein is CASSLASDPLATSGTQYF. CDR3 bases: TGTGCCAGCAGCTTAGCCAGTGACCCACTAGCGACCTCGGGGACCCAGTACTTC.

The chain couples TRBV2 to TRBJ1-2; no clear D gene. V shed 7 bases and J shed 5 bases, with 11 bases lying between them. Germline lookup yields CDR1 SNHLY and CDR2 FYNNEI. The CDR3 is 12 residues long. The CDR3 DNA reads TGTGCCAGCAAAACTATAGCGTATGGCTACACCTTC. The encoded protein is CASKTIAYGYTF.

The chain has TRBV30 and TRBJ2-1, with 9 bases identical to TRBD2. Trimming cost V 0 bases and J 10 bases; bases outside gene matches: 4. The V gene's germline CDR1 is GTSNPN and CDR2 SVGIG (reference sequence). The CDR3 sequence is 13 residues long. The CDR3 loop reads CAWSVGGGGEQFF. CDR3 sequence (DNA): TGTGCCTGGAGTGTAGGCGGGGGGGGCGAGCAGTTCTTC.

V usage is TRBV27 and J usage is TRBJ1-1; 9 bases fit TRBD1. Germline V gives CDR1 MNHEY, CDR2 SMNVEV (reference sequence). With 5 bases clipped from V and 4 bases from J, the junction kept 8 bases outside the gene matches. The CDR3 has 15 residues. The DNA of the CDR3 is TGTGCCAGCAGTGCCGCCGGACAGGGGATCACTGAAGCTTTCTTT. This sequence encodes CASSAAGQGITEAFF.

This clone has only one observation. The chain is built from TRBV5-1 and TRBJ2-1; 7 positions agree with TRBD2. CDR3 length: 15 amino acids. J lost 0 bases, V lost 4 bases, and 4 bases had no gene match. The germline CDR1 and CDR2 sequences are SGHRS and YFSETQ. CDR3 region: CASSLREASYNEQFF. Written as DNA, the CDR3 is TGCGCCAGCAGCCTTCGGGAGGCCTCCTACAATGAGCAGTTCTTC. The full variable domain, rest sourced from reference TRBV5-1 and TRBJ2-1, is KAGVTQTPRYLIKTRGQQVTLSCSPISGHRSVSWYQQTPGQGLQFLFEYFSETQRNKGNFPGRFSGRQFSNSRSEMNVSTLELGDSALYLCASSLREASYNEQFFGPGTRLTVL.

The chain combines TRBV5-1 with TRBJ1-3; 7 nucleotides match TRBD1. Germline V gene data show CDR1 as SGHRS and CDR2 as YFSETQ. The CDR3 covers 16 residues. V lost 0 bases to trimming and J lost 4 bases; unmatched junction nucleotides: 7. DNA of the CDR3: TGCGCCAGCAGCTTGGGTTACAGGGGTCCGGGAAACACCATATATTTT. This encodes CASSLGYRGPGNTIYF.